This is a list of T cell receptor beta chains from one sample in a study of T cell changes during pregnancy in multiple sclerosis. Assay used: immunoSEQ multiplex PCR; TCRdb lists only in-frame clones, some missing. The sample holds around 60,000 clones, around 97% seen once. Sequencing was performed on CD8+ T cells from peripheral blood mononuclear cells, taken after pregnancy. Every receptor here comes from a female donor with multiple sclerosis, enrolled in a pregnancy study. Each CDR3 is given with its conserved first and last residue. D genes are given only for firm matches. Clone sizes are given selectively: once, few, many, or a class where the clone is expanded.

TRBJ1-5 | large | . | TRBV19 | TGTGCCAGTAGTCAATCGTCGGGTTATAGCAATCAGCCCCAGCATTTT | CASSQSSGYSNQPQHF
TRBJ2-3 | . | . | TRBV7-9 | TGTGCCAGCAGCCATAGGACTACTAGCACAGATACGCAGTATTTT | CASSHRTTSTDTQYF
TRBJ2-1 | . | . | TRBV7-9 | TGTGCCAGCAGCACCACAGGGTCAGTCAAATCCTACAATGAGCAGTTCTTC | CASSTTGSVKSYNEQFF
TRBJ1-5 | . | TRBD1 | TRBV28 | TGTGCCAGCACCTTAGGACAGGGAGGCAATCAGCCCCAGCATTTT | CASTLGQGGNQPQHF
TRBJ2-3 | . | . | TRBV12-5 | TGTGCTAGTGGTTTGGGGCAGGGGACAGATACGCAGTATTTT | CASGLGQGTDTQYF
TRBJ2-7 | . | . | TRBV6-5 | TGTGCCAGCAGTTATCTCCCAGGGGGGTCCTACGAGCAGTACTTC | CASSYLPGGSYEQYF
TRBJ2-1 | . | TRBD1 | TRBV5-1 | TGCGCCAGCAGCTTCATACAGGGGGGTAACAATGAGCAGTTCTTC | CASSFIQGGNNEQFF
TRBJ2-1 | . | TRBD2 | TRBV15 | TGTGCCACCAGCAAGGAAGCGGGAGATTACAATGAGCAGTTCTTC | CATSKEAGDYNEQFF
TRBJ2-7 | . | TRBD2 | TRBV28 | TGTGCCAGCAGTTTACTAGCGGGAGTATACGAGCAGTACTTC | CASSLLAGVYEQYF
TRBJ2-3 | . | . | TRBV7-8 | TGTGCCAGCAGCTTAGAAGTAGGCACAGATACGCAGTATTTT | CASSLEVGTDTQYF
TRBJ2-1 | once | . | TRBV10-3 | TGTGCCATCAGTGAGCCCGGGACTCTCGGCGATGAGCAGTTCTTC | CAISEPGTLGDEQFF
TRBJ2-1 | . | . | TRBV5-4 | TGTGCCAGCAGCGACTCGACTTCTTTCGGAGAGCAGTTCTTC | CASSDSTSFGEQFF
TRBJ2-7 | . | TRBD1 | TRBV28 | TGTGCCAGCAGGTCGGTTGGACAGGGATTTGGGCAGTACTTC | CASRSVGQGFGQYF
TRBJ1-2 | . | . | TRBV2 | TGTGCCGGGGGGGTCCCCCCTTATGGCTACACCTTC | CAGGVPPYGYTF
TRBJ1-4 | once | . | TRBV5-1 | TGCGCCAGCAGCTTGGTGTATCCTAATGAAAAACTGTTTTTT | CASSLVYPNEKLFF
TRBJ2-1 | . | . | TRBV27 | TGTGCCAGCAGTTACCGGGACATAGGGCCGTGGGAGAATGAGCAGTTCTTC | CASSYRDIGPWENEQFF
TRBJ2-7 | . | TRBD1 | TRBV29-1 | TGCAGCGTTGAAGATCCCGAGACAGGGGGATACGAGCAGTACTTC | CSVEDPETGGYEQYF
TRBJ2-7 | . | . | TRBV5-1 | TGCGCCAGCAGCTTGGAGGGCGGAGGGAGCTCCTACGAGCAGTACTTC | CASSLEGGGSSYEQYF
TRBJ2-1 | . | . | TRBV4-2 | TGTGCCAGCAGCCAAGTAAATATGGCCTCCCATGAGCAGTTCTTC | CASSQVNMASHEQFF
TRBJ2-7 | . | TRBD1 | TRBV18 | TGTGCCAGCTCACCCCCGGGACAGATTTACGAGCAGTACTTC | CASSPPGQIYEQYF
TRBJ2-3 | . | TRBD2 | TRBV9 | TGTGCCAGCTGCCTAGGGAGGGGTATTACAGATACGCAGTATTTT | CASCLGRGITDTQYF
TRBJ2-7 | . | . | TRBV6-5 | TGTGCCAGCAGTTACGGGGCGGACTACGAGCAGTACTTC | CASSYGADYEQYF
TRBJ2-7 | . | . | TRBV9 | TGTGCCAGCAGCGTCCGGGACTTCTCCTACGAGCAGTACTTC | CASSVRDFSYEQYF
TRBJ2-2 | . | TRBD1 | TRBV7-8 | TGTGCCAGCAGCGACACCGGGACAGGGGAAATGGGCACCGGGGAGCTGTTTTTT | CASSDTGTGEMGTGELFF
TRBJ1-1 | . | . | TRBV27 | TGTGCCAGCAGCACCGCAGGGGCTAGCACTGAAGCTTTCTTT | CASSTAGASTEAFF
TRBJ2-7 | . | TRBD1 | TRBV28 | TGTGCCAGCAGCTATGGACAGGGGATTGCCCTTTACGAGCAGTACTTC | CASSYGQGIALYEQYF
TRBJ2-2 | . | . | TRBV28 | TGTGCCAGCAGTTTATGGACCTTAGGCGGGATCGACACCGGGGAGCTGTTTTTT | CASSLWTLGGIDTGELFF
TRBJ2-7 | . | TRBD1 | TRBV9 | TGTGCCAGCAGCCCCGGGTGGGGACAGGGGGCGTTGGACGAGCAGTACTTC | CASSPGWGQGALDEQYF
TRBJ1-5 | . | . | TRBV28 | TGTGCCAGCAGCCAAACCCGGAATCAGCCCCAGCATTTT | CASSQTRNQPQHF
TRBJ2-7 | . | TRBD2 | TRBV2 | TGTGCCAGCAGAATCACTAGCGGCGGGGGCGAGCAGTACTTC | CASRITSGGGEQYF
TRBJ2-7 | . | TRBD1 | TRBV5-1 | TGCGCCAGCAGCTTGGACGTGGGGGACAGGGGGCTCGAGCAGTACTTC | CASSLDVGDRGLEQYF
TRBJ2-4 | . | . | TRBV7-2 | TGTGCCAGCAGCTTAGCCGGAAACATTCAGTACTTC | CASSLAGNIQYF
TRBJ2-5 | . | TRBD2 | TRBV7-9 | TGTGCCAGCAGTTTTAGCGGGGAAGAGACCCAGTACTTC | CASSFSGEETQYF
TRBJ2-3 | . | TRBD2 | TRBV28 | TGTGCCAGCAGGAGAGTAGCGGGAGTTGCAGATACGCAGTATTTT | CASRRVAGVADTQYF
TRBJ1-3 | . | . | TRBV27 | TGTGCCAGCAGTTTAGACGGGGTTGGAAACACCATATATTTT | CASSLDGVGNTIYF
TRBJ2-7 | . | . | TRBV7-9 | TGTGCCAGCAGCTTAACGAGGTACGAGCAGTACTTC | CASSLTRYEQYF
TRBJ1-1 | . | TRBD1 | TRBV5-5 | TGTGCCAGCAGATACGGAACAGGGGGCTCCCCTGGGGCTTTCTTT | CASRYGTGGSPGAFF
TRBJ1-6 | . | . | TRBV19 | TGTGCCAGTAGTATTGGTGGCAGAAATAATTCACCCCTCCACTTT | CASSIGGRNNSPLHF